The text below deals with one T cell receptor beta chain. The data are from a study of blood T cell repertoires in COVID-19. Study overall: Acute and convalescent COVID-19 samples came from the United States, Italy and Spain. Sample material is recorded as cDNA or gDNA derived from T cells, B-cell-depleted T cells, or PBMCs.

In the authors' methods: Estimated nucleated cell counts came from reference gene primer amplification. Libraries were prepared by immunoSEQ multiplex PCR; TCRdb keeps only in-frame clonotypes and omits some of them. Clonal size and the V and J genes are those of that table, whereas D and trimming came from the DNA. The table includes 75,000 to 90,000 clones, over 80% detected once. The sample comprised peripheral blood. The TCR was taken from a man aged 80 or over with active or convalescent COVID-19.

For the CDR3, the DNA is TGCGCCAAGTCACTAGCGGGGAAGGGGTCCTTCGGGGCCAACGTCCTGACTTTC. This codes for CAKSLAGKGSFGANVLTF. V and J are TRBV5-1 and TRBJ2-6; the match to TRBD2 covers 10 bases. Germline-derived CDR1 and CDR2 are SGHRS and YFSETQ. The CDR3 contains 18 residues. J gave up 4 bases and V 9 bases, and 16 bases lay outside the gene matches.